This TCR beta chain was profiled in a study of blood T cell repertoires in COVID-19. For the study at large: Both acute and convalescent COVID-19 samples were obtained from the United States, Italy and Spain.

In the original workflow: Amplification of reference gene primers provided the estimated nucleated cell counts. Method: immunoSEQ multiplex PCR; TCRdb's copy keeps in-frame clones and lacks some. The DNA was the basis for D and trimming; V, J and clone size are from that table. Of roughly 250,000 clones in the sample, 82% were seen once. This TCR was recovered from a woman older than 75 with active or convalescent COVID-19. Sequencing was performed on peripheral blood.

CDR3 region: CASNGQGASNEKLFF. The CDR3 coding sequence is TGTGCCAGCAACGGACAGGGGGCATCTAATGAAAAACTGTTTTTT. V gene TRBV2 combines with J gene TRBJ1-4; 11 positions agree with TRBD1. Germline values: CDR1 SNHLY, CDR2 FYNNEI. J gave up 3 bases and V 7 bases, and 4 bases lay outside the gene matches. CDR3 length equals 15 residues.